This TCR beta chain was recorded in a study of lymphopenia after photon versus proton radiotherapy. Study-level findings and limits: In patients who died, overall survival fell as post-nadir TCR diversity dropped more. After lymphocyte nadir, photon-treated repertoires showed oligoclonal expansion, especially CD8+ Temra.

This CDR3 contains 18 residues. CDR1 MNHEY and CDR2 SMNVEV come from the germline V gene (reference sequence). V gave up 6 bases and J gave up 0 bases, with 20 bases separating them. Here immunoSEQ multiplex PCR was the method, and the copy in TCRdb shows in-frame clones only, minus some. Of 60,000 to 75,000 clones in the sample, about nine tenths were seen once. With regard to this clone: Its antigen is as yet unknown.

The chain is built from TRBV27 and TRBJ2-2; possibly TRBD1 for D (6 bases). The sample was peripheral blood, taken from a patient treated with proton-based radiotherapy. The receptor's source is a man older than 75 with esophageal cancer. The CDR3 DNA follows: TGTGCCAGCAGCCGGCTGAGGGGGAATCCACCGAACACCGGGGAGCTGTTTTTT. This translates into CASSRLRGNPPNTGELFF.